This T cell receptor (beta chain) was sequenced during a study of shared clonotypes between healthy human individuals. V was shortened by 6 bases and J by 3 bases, with 8 bases between the two germline ends. From germline, CDR1 is MDHEN and CDR2 SYDVKM. This CDR3 contains 12 residues. To note about this clone: Its antigen is as yet unknown.

General study results and limits: Roughly 5% of naive CD4 clonotypes were common to a handful of donors.

In replicate PCRs of sorted subsets, approximately 210 ng DNA, approximately 28,000 T cell genomes, was used. Method: immunoSEQ multiplex PCR; TCRdb's copy keeps in-frame clones and lacks some. The sample has 1,500,000 or so clones; approximately 98.5% are singletons. Sequenced input: naive CD4+ T cells sorted from blood. The subset here: CD45RA+ positively selected. The clonotype was recovered from a man aged 30 to 45 in good health. V usage is TRBV28 and J usage is TRBJ1-1; D gene unclear. Here the CDR3 reads CASRGWDTEAFF. The DNA for the CDR3 is TGTGCCAGCAGGGGGTGGGACACTGAAGCTTTCTTT.